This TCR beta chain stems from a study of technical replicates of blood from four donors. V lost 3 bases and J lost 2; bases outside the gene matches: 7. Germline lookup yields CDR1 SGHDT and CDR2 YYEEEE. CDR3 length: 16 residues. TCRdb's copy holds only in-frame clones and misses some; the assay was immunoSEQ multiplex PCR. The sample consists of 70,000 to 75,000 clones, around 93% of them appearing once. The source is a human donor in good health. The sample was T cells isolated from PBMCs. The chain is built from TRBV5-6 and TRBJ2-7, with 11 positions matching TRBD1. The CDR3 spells CASSSEDRGLTYEQYF. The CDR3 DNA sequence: TGTGCCAGCAGCTCAGAGGACAGGGGGCTCACCTACGAGCAGTACTTC.